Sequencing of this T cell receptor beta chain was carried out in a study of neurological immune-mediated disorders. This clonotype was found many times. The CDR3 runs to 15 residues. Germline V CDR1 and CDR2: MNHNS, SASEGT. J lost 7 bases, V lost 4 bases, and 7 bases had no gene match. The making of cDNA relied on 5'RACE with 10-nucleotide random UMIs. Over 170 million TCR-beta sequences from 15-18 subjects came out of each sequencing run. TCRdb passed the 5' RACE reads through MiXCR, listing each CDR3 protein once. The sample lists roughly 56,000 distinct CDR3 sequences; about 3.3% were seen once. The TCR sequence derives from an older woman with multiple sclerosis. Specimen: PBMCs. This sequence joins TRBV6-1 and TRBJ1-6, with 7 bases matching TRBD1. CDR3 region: CASSASGTANSPLHF. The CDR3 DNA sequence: TGTGCCAGCAGTGCCTCCGGGACAGCAAATTCACCCCTCCACTTT.